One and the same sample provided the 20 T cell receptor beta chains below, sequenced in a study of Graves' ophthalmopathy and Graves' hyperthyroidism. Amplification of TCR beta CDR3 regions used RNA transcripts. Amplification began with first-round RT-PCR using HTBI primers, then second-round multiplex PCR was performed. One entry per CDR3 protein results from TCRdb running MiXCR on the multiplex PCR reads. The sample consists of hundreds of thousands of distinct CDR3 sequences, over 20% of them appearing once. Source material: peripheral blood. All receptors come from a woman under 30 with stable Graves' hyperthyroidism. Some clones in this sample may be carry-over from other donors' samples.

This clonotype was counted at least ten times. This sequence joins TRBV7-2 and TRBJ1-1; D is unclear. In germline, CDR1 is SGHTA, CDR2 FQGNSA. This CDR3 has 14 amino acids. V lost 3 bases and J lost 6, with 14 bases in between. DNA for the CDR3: TGTGCCAGCAGCTTTAGGGCTAGTGTCGCTGAAGCTTTCTTT. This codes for CASSFRASVAEAFF.

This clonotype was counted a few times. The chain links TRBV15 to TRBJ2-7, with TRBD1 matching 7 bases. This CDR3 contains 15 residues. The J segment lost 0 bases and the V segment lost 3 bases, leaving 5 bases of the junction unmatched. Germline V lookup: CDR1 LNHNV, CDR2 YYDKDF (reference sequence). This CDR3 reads CATSRHRDSSYEQYF. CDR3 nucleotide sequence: TGTGCCACCAGCAGGCACCGGGACAGCTCCTACGAGCAGTACTTC.

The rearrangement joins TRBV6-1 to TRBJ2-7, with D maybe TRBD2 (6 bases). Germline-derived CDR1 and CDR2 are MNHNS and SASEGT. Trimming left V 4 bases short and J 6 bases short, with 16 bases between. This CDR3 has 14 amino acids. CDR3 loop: CASSVQGLYSEQYF. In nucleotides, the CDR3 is TGTGCCAGCAGTGTTCAGGGACTTTATAGCGAGCAGTACTTC.

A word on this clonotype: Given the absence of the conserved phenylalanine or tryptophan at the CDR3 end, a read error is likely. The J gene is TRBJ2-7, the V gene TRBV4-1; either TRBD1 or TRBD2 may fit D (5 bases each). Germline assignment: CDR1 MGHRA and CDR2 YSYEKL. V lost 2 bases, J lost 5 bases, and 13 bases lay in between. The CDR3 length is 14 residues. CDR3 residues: CASSQPVATDEQYY. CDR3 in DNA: TGCGCCAGCAGCCAACCGGTAGCGACAGACGAGCAGTACTAC.

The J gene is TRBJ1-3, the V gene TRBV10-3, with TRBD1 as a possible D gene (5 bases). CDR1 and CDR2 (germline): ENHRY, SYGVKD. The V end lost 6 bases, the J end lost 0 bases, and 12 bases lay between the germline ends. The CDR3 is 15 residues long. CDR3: CAIRAGTISGNTIYF. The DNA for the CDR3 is TGTGCCATCAGAGCGGGGACTATCTCTGGAAACACCATATATTTT.

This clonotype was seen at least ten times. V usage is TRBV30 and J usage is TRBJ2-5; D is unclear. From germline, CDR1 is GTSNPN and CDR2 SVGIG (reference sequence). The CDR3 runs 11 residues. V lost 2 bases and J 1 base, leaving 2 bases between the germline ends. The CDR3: CAWSFQETQYF. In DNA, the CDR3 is TGTGCCTGGAGTTTCCAAGAGACCCAGTACTTC.

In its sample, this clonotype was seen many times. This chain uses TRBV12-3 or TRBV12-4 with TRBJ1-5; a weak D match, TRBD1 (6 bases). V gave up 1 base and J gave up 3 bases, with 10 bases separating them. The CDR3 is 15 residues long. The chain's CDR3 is CASSLETGSNQPQHF. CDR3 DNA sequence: TGTGCCAGCAGTTTAGAAACAGGGTCCAATCAGCCCCAGCATTTT.

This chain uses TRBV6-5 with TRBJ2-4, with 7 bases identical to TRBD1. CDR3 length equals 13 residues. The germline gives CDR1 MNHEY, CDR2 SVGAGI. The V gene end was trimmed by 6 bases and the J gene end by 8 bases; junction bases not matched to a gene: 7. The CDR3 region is CASSSWDSHIQYF. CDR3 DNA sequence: TGTGCCAGCAGCTCTTGGGACAGTCACATTCAGTACTTC.

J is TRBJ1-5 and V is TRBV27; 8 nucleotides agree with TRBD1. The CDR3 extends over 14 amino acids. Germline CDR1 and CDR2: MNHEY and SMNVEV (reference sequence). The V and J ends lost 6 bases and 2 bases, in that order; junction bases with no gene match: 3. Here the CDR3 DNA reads TGTGCCAGCAGACCGGGACAGGGCAATCAGCCCCAGCATTTT. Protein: CASRPGQGNQPQHF.

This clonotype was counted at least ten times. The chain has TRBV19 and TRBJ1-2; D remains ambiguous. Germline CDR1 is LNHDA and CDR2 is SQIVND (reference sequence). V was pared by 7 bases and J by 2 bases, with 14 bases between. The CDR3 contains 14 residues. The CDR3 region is CASTNYPDNYGYTF. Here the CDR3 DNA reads TGTGCCAGTACCAACTATCCGGACAACTATGGCTACACCTTC.

The CDR3 spells CASSDRTLISEQYF. DNA of the CDR3: TGTGCCAGCAGCGATAGGACCCTGATCTCGGAGCAGTACTTC. V usage is TRBV6-2 or TRBV6-3 and J usage is TRBJ2-7; D gene unclear. V gave up 6 bases and J gave up 7 bases, with 19 bases separating them. Germline V gene data show CDR1 as MNHEY and CDR2 as SVGEGT. The CDR3 contains 14 residues.

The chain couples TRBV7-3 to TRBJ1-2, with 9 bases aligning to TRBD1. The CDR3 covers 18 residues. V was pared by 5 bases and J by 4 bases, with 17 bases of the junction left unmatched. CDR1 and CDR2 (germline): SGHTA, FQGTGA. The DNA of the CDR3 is TGTGCCAGCAGCCCATCTGGGACAGGGCCACTTCAGGGCTATGGCTACACCTTC. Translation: CASSPSGTGPLQGYGYTF.

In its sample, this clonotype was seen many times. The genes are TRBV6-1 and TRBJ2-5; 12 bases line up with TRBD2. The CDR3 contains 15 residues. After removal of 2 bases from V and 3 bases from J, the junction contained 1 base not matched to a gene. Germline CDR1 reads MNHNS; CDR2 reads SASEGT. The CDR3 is CASSELAGGKETQYF. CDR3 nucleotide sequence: TGTGCCAGCAGTGAACTAGCGGGGGGGAAAGAGACCCAGTACTTC.

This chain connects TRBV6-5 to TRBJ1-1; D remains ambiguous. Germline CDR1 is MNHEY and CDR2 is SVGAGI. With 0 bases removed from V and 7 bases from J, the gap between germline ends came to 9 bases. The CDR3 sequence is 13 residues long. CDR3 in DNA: TGTGCCAGCAGTTACTCGGATAGTGGTGAAGCTTTCTTT. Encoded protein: CASSYSDSGEAFF.

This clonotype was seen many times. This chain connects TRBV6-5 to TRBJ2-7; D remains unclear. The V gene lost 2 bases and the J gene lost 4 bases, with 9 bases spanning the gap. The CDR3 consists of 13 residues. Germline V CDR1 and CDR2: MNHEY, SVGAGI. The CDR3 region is CASSYRKAYEQYF. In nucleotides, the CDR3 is TGTGCCAGCAGTTACAGGAAGGCTTACGAGCAGTACTTC.

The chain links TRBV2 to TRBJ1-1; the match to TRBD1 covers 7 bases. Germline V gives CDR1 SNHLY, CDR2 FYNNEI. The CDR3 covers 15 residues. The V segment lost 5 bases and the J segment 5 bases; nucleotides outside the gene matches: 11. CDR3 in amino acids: CASSLPEGAGTEAFF. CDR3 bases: TGTGCCAGCAGTCTACCCGAGGGGGCTGGGACTGAAGCTTTCTTT.

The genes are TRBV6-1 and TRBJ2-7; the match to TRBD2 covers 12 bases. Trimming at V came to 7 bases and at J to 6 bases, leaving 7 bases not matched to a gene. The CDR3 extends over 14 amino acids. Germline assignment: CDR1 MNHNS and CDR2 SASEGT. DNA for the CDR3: TGTGCCAGCAAACCGGGACTAGCGGGTCTCGAGCAGTACTTC. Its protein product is CASKPGLAGLEQYF.

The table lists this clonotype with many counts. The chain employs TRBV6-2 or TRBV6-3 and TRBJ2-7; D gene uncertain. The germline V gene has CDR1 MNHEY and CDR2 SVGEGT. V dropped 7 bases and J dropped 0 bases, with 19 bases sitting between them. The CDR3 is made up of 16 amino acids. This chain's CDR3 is CASTASWGPSSYEQYF. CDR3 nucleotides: TGTGCCAGCACCGCCTCTTGGGGTCCCAGCTCCTACGAGCAGTACTTC.

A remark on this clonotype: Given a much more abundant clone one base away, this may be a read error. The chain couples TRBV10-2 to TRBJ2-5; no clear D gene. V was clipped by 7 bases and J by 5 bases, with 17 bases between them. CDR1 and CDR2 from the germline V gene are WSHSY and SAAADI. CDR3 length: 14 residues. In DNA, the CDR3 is TGCGCCAGCATCCCGTCTAGATCTTGGGAGACCCAGTACTTC. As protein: CASIPSRSWETQYF.

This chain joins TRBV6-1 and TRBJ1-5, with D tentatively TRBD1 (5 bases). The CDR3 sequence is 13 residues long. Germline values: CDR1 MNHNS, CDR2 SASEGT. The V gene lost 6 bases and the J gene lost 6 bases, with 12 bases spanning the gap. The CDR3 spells CASRDRTGQPQHF. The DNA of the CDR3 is TGTGCCAGCAGAGACAGAACAGGTCAGCCCCAGCATTTT.